This T cell receptor (beta chain) was documented in a study of T cell repertoires in cytomegalovirus infection. Looked up from germline, CDR1 is KGHSH and CDR2 is LQKENI. CDR3 length equals 18 residues. Trimming at V came to 4 bases and at J to 0 bases, leaving 11 bases not matched to a gene. General observations from the study: Adding up the frequency of public TCR beta families identified people who carried CMV plus the relevant HLA.

A note on this clonotype: The antigen remains undetermined.

TCRdb re-called the reads through MiXCR, storing one row per CDR3 protein. Here the sample spans under 500,000 distinct CDR3 sequences, about 44% being singletons. This chain joins TRBV18 and TRBJ1-3, with 8 positions matching TRBD1. The clonotype comes from a human donor in good health (CMV status not recorded). Some clones in this sample may be carry-over from other donors' samples. Here the sequenced sample was cultured PBMCs, taken from culture after CMV antigen stimulation. The CDR3 loop is CASSQGQGAPSSGNTIYF. In DNA, the CDR3 is TGTGCCAGCTCACAGGGGCAGGGGGCTCCGTCCTCTGGAAACACCATATATTTT.